These 15 T cell receptor beta chains were sequenced from one sample in a study of blood T cell repertoires in COVID-19. Only in-frame clones appear in the TCRdb table, and some are missing; sequencing was by immunoSEQ multiplex PCR. This sample has roughly 80,000 clones; over 80% occur once, and the top ten carry roughly 4%. Specimen: peripheral blood. These receptors were taken from a man aged 50-59 years with acute or convalescent COVID-19.

The rearrangement uses TRBV6-5 and TRBJ1-2; D possibly corresponds to TRBD1 (5 bases). Trimming took off 7 bases at V and 6 bases at J, with 15 bases between the two ends. This CDR3 is 13 amino acids long. Germline CDR1 reads MNHEY; CDR2 reads SVGAGI. CDR3 nucleotides: TGTGCCAGCATTAACCCTCTAGGGGATGGCTACACCTTC. This gives the protein CASINPLGDGYTF.

CDR3 sequence reads: CASRRQGGTEAFF. Written as DNA, the CDR3 is TGTGCCAGCAGACGACAGGGCGGGACTGAAGCTTTCTTT. The rearrangement uses TRBV7-2 and TRBJ1-1; 7 bases map to TRBD1. Trimming at V came to 6 bases and at J to 5 bases, leaving 6 bases not matched to a gene. There are 13 residues in the CDR3. Looked up from germline, CDR1 is SGHTA and CDR2 is FQGNSA.

CDR3 nucleotide sequence: TGCGCCAGCAGCCAAGGATGGCAGGGAAGGGGGAATCAGCCCCAGCATTTT. Its protein is CASSQGWQGRGNQPQHF. The rearrangement links TRBV4-1 to TRBJ1-5, with a possible D match to TRBD1 (6 bases). Germline lookup yields CDR1 MGHRA and CDR2 YSYEKL. With 1 base removed from V and 4 bases from J, the gap between germline ends came to 17 bases. The CDR3 sequence is 17 residues long.

The gene calls are TRBV6-6 and TRBJ2-5; 15 nucleotides align to TRBD2. The CDR3 is 15 amino acids. With V trimmed by 6 bases and J by 6 bases, 5 bases remained unmatched. Germline V gene data show CDR1 as MNHNY and CDR2 as SVGAGI (reference sequence). The CDR3 is CASSPGLAGGKTQYF. The CDR3 region has the DNA TGTGCCAGCAGCCCGGGACTAGCGGGGGGAAAGACCCAGTACTTC.

This chain uses TRBV4-3 with TRBJ1-2; 12 bases match TRBD1. Looked up from germline, CDR1 is LGHNA and CDR2 is YSLEER. J lost 4 bases, V lost 8 bases, and 11 bases had no gene match. This CDR3 is built from 16 residues. CDR3 nucleotide sequence: TGCGCCAGCTCCCGGGACAGGGGGCCCTTATTCTATGGCTACACCTTC. It codes for CASSRDRGPLFYGYTF.

The chain uses TRBV7-2 and TRBJ2-7; 7 nucleotides line up with TRBD2. J gave up 3 bases and V 4 bases, and 3 bases lay outside the gene matches. Looked up from germline, CDR1 is SGHTA and CDR2 is FQGNSA. The CDR3 sequence is 13 residues long. The CDR3 here is CASSSGGSYEQYF. CDR3 DNA sequence: TGTGCCAGCAGCTCTGGCGGGAGCTACGAGCAGTACTTC.

The chain is built from TRBV5-1 and TRBJ2-7; 7 bases fit TRBD1. CDR3 size: 14 residues. The germline V gene encodes CDR1 SGHRS and CDR2 YFSETQ. Losses at the gene ends were 3 bases for V and 3 bases for J; bases not matched to a gene: 6. The CDR3 sequence is CASSYTGDGYEQYF. DNA of the CDR3: TGCGCCAGCAGCTACACAGGGGACGGCTACGAGCAGTACTTC.

The chain recombines TRBV30 with TRBJ2-4; TRBD2 agrees at 9 bases. Unmatched junction bases numbered 14, after V lost 1 base and J lost 1 base. Germline CDR1 reads GTSNPN; CDR2 reads SVGIG (reference sequence). The CDR3 is 19 amino acids. This CDR3 is CAWSALIELAGVAKNIQYF. The CDR3 bases are TGTGCCTGGAGTGCCCTAATTGAGTTAGCGGGAGTCGCCAAAAACATTCAGTACTTC.

This chain uses TRBV28 with TRBJ1-1; D possibly corresponds to TRBD1 (6 bases). CDR3 length: 14 amino acids. Trimming shortened V by 2 bases and J by 5 bases, and 12 bases separated the two germline ends. Germline V gives CDR1 MDHEN, CDR2 SYDVKM. CDR3 nucleotides: TGTGCCAGCAGTTTAGAGGGGGGGGGAACTGAAGCTTTCTTT. It encodes CASSLEGGGTEAFF.

This clone was counted once. The rearrangement uses TRBV7-2 and TRBJ1-3; D gene unclear. The CDR3 spans 16 residues. Deletions cut 2 bases from V and 3 bases from J, with 14 bases between. Germline V lookup: CDR1 SGHTA, CDR2 FQGNSA. The CDR3 sequence: CASSLYFGLSGNTIYF. The CDR3 nucleotides read TGTGCCAGCAGCTTATATTTCGGTTTAAGTGGAAACACCATATATTTT.

This chain links TRBV5-1 with TRBJ1-3; perhaps TRBD1 as D (6 bases). Germline lookup yields CDR1 SGHRS and CDR2 YFSETQ. The CDR3 covers 15 residues. Trimming stripped 0 bases from V and 0 bases from J, with 7 bases between. The CDR3: CASSLDRVSGNTIYF. The CDR3 region has the DNA TGCGCCAGCAGCTTGGACAGGGTCTCTGGAAACACCATATATTTT.

The genes are TRBV5-4 and TRBJ2-7; 9 nucleotides line up with TRBD1. The CDR3 is 14 residues long. CDR1 and CDR2 (germline): SGHNT, YYREEE (reference sequence). After removal of 10 bases from V and 9 bases from J, the junction contained 17 bases not matched to a gene. CDR3 protein: CACSGDRVNVRQYF. The CDR3, as DNA: TGTGCCTGCTCAGGGGACAGGGTTAATGTGAGGCAGTACTTC.

The genes are TRBV11-2 and TRBJ2-1; weak D call: TRBD1 (5 bases). Trimming left V 5 bases short and J 5 bases short, with 13 bases between. The CDR3 spans 14 residues. The V gene's germline CDR1 is SGHAT and CDR2 FQNNGV. CDR3 protein: CASSIIQANNEQFF. The CDR3, as DNA: TGTGCCAGCAGCATCATACAGGCGAACAATGAGCAGTTCTTC.

A single count supports this clone. V usage is TRBV11-2 and J usage is TRBJ2-7; 8 bases agree with TRBD1. Germline CDR1 SGHAT, CDR2 FQNNGV. The ends lost 3 bases at V and 5 bases at J; junction bases unmatched: 9. This CDR3 comprises 15 residues. The CDR3 DNA reads as TGTGCCAGCAGCTTGGCGGGACAGGTGAACCACGAGCAGTACTTC. This gives the protein CASSLAGQVNHEQYF.

The chain employs TRBV7-9 and TRBJ2-7; 9 nucleotides line up with TRBD2. Trimming at V came to 3 bases and at J to 5 bases, leaving 11 bases not matched to a gene. Germline V lookup: CDR1 SEHNR, CDR2 FQNEAQ (reference sequence). This CDR3 region has 16 residues. The CDR3: CASSLLAGVRLNEQYF. The CDR3 DNA is TGTGCCAGCAGCTTGTTAGCGGGAGTCAGACTTAACGAGCAGTACTTC.